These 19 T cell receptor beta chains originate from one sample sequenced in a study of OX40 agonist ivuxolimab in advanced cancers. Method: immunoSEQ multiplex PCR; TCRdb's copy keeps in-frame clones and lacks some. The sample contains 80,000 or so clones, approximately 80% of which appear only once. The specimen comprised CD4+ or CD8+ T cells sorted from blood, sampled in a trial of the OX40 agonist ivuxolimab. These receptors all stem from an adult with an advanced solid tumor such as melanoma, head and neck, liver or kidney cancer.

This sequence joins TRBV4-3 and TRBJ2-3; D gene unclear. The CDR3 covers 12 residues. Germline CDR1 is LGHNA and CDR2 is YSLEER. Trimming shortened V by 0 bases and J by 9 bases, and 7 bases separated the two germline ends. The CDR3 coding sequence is TGCGCCAGCAGCCAAGATCTCAGGACGCAGTATTTT. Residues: CASSQDLRTQYF.

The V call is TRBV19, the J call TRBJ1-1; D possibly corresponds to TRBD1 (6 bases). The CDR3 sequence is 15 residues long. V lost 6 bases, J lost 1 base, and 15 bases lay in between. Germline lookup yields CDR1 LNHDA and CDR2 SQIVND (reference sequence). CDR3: CASRAFRTANTEAFF. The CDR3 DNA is TGTGCCAGTAGGGCCTTTCGGACAGCGAACACTGAAGCTTTCTTT.

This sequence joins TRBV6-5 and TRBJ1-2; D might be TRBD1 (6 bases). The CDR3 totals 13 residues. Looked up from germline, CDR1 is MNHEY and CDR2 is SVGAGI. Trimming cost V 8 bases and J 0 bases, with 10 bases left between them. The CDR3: CASGGRSNYGYTF. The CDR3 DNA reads TGTGCCAGCGGGGGCAGGTCTAACTATGGCTACACCTTC.

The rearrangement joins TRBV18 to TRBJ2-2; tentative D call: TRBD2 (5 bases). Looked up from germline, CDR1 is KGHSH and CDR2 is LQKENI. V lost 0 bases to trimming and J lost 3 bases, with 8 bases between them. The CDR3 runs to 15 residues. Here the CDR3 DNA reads TGTGCCAGCTCACCACCGCTCGGGGACACCGGGGAGCTGTTTTTT. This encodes CASSPPLGDTGELFF.

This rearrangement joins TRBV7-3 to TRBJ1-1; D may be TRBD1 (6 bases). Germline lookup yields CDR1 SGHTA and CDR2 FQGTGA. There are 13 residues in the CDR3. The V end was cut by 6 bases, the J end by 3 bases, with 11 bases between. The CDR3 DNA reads TGTGCCAGCAGTAACAGGGCGGACACTGAAGCTTTCTTT. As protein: CASSNRADTEAFF.

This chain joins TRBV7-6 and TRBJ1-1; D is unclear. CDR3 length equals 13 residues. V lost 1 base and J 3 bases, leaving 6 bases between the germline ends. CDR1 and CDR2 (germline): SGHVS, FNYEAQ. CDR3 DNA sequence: TGTGCCAGCAGCTTAGAGAAGGACACTGAAGCTTTCTTT. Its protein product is CASSLEKDTEAFF.

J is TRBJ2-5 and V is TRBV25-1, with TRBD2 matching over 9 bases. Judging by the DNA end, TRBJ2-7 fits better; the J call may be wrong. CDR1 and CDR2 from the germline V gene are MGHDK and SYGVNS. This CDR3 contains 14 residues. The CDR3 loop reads CATQQSGRNYEQYF. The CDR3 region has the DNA TGTGCCACCCAGCAGAGCGGGAGGAACTACGAGCAGTACTTC.

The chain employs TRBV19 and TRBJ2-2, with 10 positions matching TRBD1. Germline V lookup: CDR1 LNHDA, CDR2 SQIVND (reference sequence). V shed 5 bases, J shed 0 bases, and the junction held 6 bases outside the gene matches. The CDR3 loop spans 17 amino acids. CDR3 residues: CASSSLGTGANTGELFF. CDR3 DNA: TGTGCCAGTAGTTCGCTGGGGACAGGGGCGAACACCGGGGAGCTGTTTTTT.

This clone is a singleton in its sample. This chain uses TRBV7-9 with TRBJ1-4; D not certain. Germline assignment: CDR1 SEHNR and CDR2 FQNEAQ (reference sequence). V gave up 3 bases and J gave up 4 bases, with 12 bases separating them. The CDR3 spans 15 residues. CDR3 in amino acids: CASSFVSFGNEKLFF. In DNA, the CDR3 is TGTGCCAGCAGCTTCGTATCTTTCGGTAATGAAAAACTGTTTTTT.

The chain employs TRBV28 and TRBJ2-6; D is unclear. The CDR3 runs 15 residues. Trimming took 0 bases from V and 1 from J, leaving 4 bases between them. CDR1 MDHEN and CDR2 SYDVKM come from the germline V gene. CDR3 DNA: TGTGCCAGCAGTTTATGGCGGTCTGGGGCCAACGTCCTGACTTTC. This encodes CASSLWRSGANVLTF.

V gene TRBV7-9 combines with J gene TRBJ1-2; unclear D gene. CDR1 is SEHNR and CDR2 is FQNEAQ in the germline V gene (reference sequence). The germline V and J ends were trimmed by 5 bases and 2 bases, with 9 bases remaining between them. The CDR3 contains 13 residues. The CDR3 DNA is TGTGCCAGCAGCCCCGAGGGCAACTATGGCTACACCTTC. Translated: CASSPEGNYGYTF. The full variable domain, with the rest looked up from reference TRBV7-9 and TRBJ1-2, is DTGVSQNPRHKITKRGQNVTFRCDPISEHNRLYWYRQTLGQGPEFLTYFQNEAQLEKSRLLSDRFSAERPKGSFSTLEIQRTEQGDSAMYLCASSPEGNYGYTFGSGTRLTVV.

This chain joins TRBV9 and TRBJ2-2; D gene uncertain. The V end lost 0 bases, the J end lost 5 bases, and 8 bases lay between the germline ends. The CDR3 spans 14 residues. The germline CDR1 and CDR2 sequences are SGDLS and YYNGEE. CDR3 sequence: CASSVAFSTGELFF. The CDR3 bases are TGTGCCAGCAGCGTAGCTTTTAGTACCGGGGAGCTGTTTTTT. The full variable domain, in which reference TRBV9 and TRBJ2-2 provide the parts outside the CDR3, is DSGVTQTPKHLITATGQRVTLRCSPRSGDLSVYWYQQSLDQGLQFLIQYYNGEERAKGNILERFSAQQFPDLHSELNLSSLELGDSALYFCASSVAFSTGELFFGEGSRLTVL.

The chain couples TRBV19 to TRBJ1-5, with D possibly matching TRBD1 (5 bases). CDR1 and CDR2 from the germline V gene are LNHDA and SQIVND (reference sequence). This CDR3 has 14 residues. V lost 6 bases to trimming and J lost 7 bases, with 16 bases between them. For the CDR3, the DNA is TGTGCCAGTAGCTCTCTGCAGGGAGACCAGCCCCAGCATTTT. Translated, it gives CASSSLQGDQPQHF. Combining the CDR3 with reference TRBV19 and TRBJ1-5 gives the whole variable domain DGGITQSPKYLFRKEGQNVTLSCEQNLNHDAMYWYRQDPGQGLRLIYYSQIVNDFQKGDIAEGYSVSREKKESFPLTVTSAQKNPTAFYLCASSSLQGDQPQHFGDGTRLSIL.

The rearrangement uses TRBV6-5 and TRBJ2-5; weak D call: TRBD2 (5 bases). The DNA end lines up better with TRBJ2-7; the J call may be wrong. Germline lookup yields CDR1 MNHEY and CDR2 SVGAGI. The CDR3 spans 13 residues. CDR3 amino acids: CASREGAAYEQYF. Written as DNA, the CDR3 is TGTGCCAGCAGAGAGGGAGCGGCCTACGAGCAGTACTTC.

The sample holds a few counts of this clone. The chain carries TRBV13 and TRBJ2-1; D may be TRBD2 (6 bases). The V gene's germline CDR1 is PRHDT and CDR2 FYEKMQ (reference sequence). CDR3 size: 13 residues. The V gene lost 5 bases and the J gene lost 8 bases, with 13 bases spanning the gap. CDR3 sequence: CASSRLGVYEQFF. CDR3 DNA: TGTGCCAGCAGCAGACTAGGAGTCTATGAGCAGTTCTTC. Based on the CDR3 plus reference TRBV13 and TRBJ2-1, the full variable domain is AAGVIQSPRHLIKEKRETATLKCYPIPRHDTVYWYQQGPGQDPQFLISFYEKMQSDKGSIPDRFSAQQFSDYHSELNMSSLELGDSALYFCASSRLGVYEQFFGPGTRLTVL.

The CDR3 coding sequence is TGTGCCAGCAGTGAATTAGGTCAGGGTACCGGGGAGCTGTTTTTT. Protein product: CASSELGQGTGELFF. The chain employs TRBV2 and TRBJ2-2; D perhaps matches TRBD1 (5 bases). This CDR3 comprises 15 residues. V was clipped by 2 bases and J by 5 bases, with 12 bases between them. Germline lookup yields CDR1 SNHLY and CDR2 FYNNEI.

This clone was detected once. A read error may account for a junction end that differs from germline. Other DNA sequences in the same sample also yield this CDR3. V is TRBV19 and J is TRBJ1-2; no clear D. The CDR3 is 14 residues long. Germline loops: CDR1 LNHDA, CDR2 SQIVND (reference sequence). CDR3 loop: CASSGQAANYGYTF. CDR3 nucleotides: TGTGCCAGTAGCGGTCAGGCGGCTAACTATGGCTACACCTTT.

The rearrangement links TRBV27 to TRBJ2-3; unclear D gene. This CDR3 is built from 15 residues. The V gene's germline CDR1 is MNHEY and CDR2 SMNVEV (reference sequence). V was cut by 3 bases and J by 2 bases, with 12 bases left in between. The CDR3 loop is CASSFDLRATDTQYF. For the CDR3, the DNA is TGTGCCAGCAGTTTCGACTTAAGGGCCACAGATACGCAGTATTTT.

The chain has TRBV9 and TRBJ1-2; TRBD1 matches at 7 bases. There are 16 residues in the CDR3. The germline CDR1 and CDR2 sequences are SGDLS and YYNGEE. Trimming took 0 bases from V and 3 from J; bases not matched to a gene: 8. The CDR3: CASSVATGDVDYGYTF. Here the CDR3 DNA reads TGTGCCAGCAGCGTAGCTACAGGGGACGTGGACTATGGCTACACCTTC.